This T cell receptor beta chain was profiled in a study of Ad26.COV2.S vaccination and SARS-CoV-2 variants. About the research overall: The vaccine Ad26.COV2.S was put into the muscle once, or twice with 56 days between.

Points from the study as a whole: Analyses of TCR breadth and depth may have underestimated total T cell responses. Reportedly, after vaccination the spike-specific CD8+ and CD4+ T cell responses displayed substantial breadth.

As to this clone: Its antigen is not identified.

This CDR3 has 16 residues. The ends lost 5 bases at V and 5 bases at J; junction bases unmatched: 8. Per the germline V gene, CDR1 is KGHDR and CDR2 is SFDVKD. Measured with immunoSEQ multiplex PCR; TCRdb has only the in-frame clones, and not every one. In the table there are some 450,000 clones, 90% of which are singletons. The treatment is: roughly 20 received Ad26.COV2.S at low or high dose, single or two shots; about five received placebo; per-sample allocation not given. All samples were drawn on day 63, counting from the first vaccine or placebo injection. Aged 18-55 years, donor was enrolled in Boston in 2020.

The origin of this receptor is a person between 18 and 65 years old who received the Ad26.COV2.S COVID-19 vaccine or a placebo. The gene calls are TRBV24-1 and TRBJ2-2, with 9 bases lining up with TRBD1. The sequenced sample was peripheral blood, obtained in a trial of Ad26.COV2.S vaccine versus placebo. CDR3 sequence reads: CATSAPDRGRTGELFF. In nucleotides, the CDR3 is TGTGCCACCAGTGCGCCGGACAGGGGACGGACCGGGGAGCTGTTTTTT.